Below, one T cell receptor (beta chain) is given with its context. Its antigen is undetermined. The data belong to a study of Graves' ophthalmopathy and Graves' hyperthyroidism. Study-wide results and limits: The model achieved over 60% sensitivity and under 75% specificity for ophthalmopathy progression.

Germline values: CDR1 ENHRY, CDR2 SYGVKD. The V end lost 7 bases, the J end lost 1 base, and 8 bases lay between the germline ends. The CDR3 totals 13 residues. Beta-chain TCR CDR3 regions were amplified from RNA transcripts. Second-round multiplex PCR came after a first-round RT-PCR that employed HTBI primers. TCRdb reprocessed the multiplex PCR reads via MiXCR and lists one record per CDR3 protein. The sample yields almost 750,000 distinct CDR3 sequences, 40% seen once. Source material: peripheral blood. This sequence joins TRBV10-3 and TRBJ1-5; no clear D gene. The receptor was isolated from an adult man with Graves' ophthalmopathy. CDR3 sequence: CAITSESNQPQHF. The CDR3 DNA reads TGTGCCATCACATCAGAGAGCAATCAGCCCCAGCATTTT.